A selection of T cell receptor beta chains follows, all from one sample in a study of T cells after yellow fever vaccination. Via MiXCR, TCRdb re-called the 5' RACE reads, giving one row per CDR3 protein. In the table there are nearly 550,000 distinct CDR3 sequences, 15% to 20% of which are singletons. The material was PBMCs, obtained 15 days after the yellow fever booster vaccination. The receptors stem from a man aged 30 to 45 who received the YFV17D yellow fever vaccine. CDR3s include the opening cysteine and the closing phenylalanine or tryptophan. The D gene is left open where the match is weak. Size is omitted from some rows. Given values are once, few, many or a class for expanded clones.

TRBJ2-1	TRBV21-1	NA	NA	CASSKRTGPTSGRVGEQFF	TGTGCCAGCAGCAAACGGACAGGGCCGACTAGCGGGAGGGTTGGTGAGCAGTTCTTC
TRBJ2-1	TRBV20-1	NA	TRBD1	CSATQPGTGFGEQFF	TGCAGTGCTACCCAACCCGGGACAGGGTTTGGTGAGCAGTTCTTC
TRBJ1-1	TRBV15	NA	NA	CATTKGAGTEAFF	TGTGCCACCACGAAGGGAGCGGGCACTGAAGCTTTCTTT
TRBJ1-2	TRBV27	NA	NA	CASSLSGTSGYTF	TGTGCCAGCAGTTTGTCGGGGACTTCGGGCTACACCTTC
TRBJ2-3	TRBV10-1	few	NA	CASSEGAITDTQYF	TGCGCCAGCAGTGAAGGGGCAATCACAGATACGCAGTATTTT
TRBJ2-2	TRBV7-2	many	NA	CASSFLTGELFF	TGTGCCAGCAGCTTTCTAACCGGGGAGCTGTTTTTT
TRBJ2-6	TRBV4-3	NA	NA	CASSPHGTGGANVLTF	TGCGCCAGCAGTCCTCATGGGACCGGCGGGGCCAACGTCCTGACTTTC
TRBJ1-4	TRBV20-1	few	NA	CSASTANEKLFF	TGCAGTGCTTCGACAGCTAATGAAAAACTGTTTTTT
TRBJ2-5	TRBV7-2	NA	NA	CASSLEGGNQETQYF	TGTGCCAGCAGCTTAGAGGGCGGAAACCAAGAGACCCAGTACTTC
TRBJ2-5	TRBV20-1	NA	NA	CSAIQGSGGQETQYF	TGCAGTGCTATACAGGGTTCAGGAGGCCAAGAGACCCAGTACTTC
TRBJ2-1	TRBV5-1	NA	NA	CASSLSPDRNEQFF	TGCGCCAGCAGCTTAAGCCCGGACAGAAATGAGCAGTTCTTC
TRBJ1-2	TRBV7-9	NA	TRBD1	CASSLRQGLVNGYTF	TGTGCCAGCAGCTTGCGACAGGGTCTGGTAAATGGCTACACCTTC
TRBJ2-1	TRBV5-1	few	TRBD2	CASSPMGTRGGNEQFF	TGCGCCAGCAGCCCCATGGGAACCCGGGGAGGGAATGAGCAGTTCTTC
TRBJ2-2	TRBV12-3/TRBV12-4	NA	TRBD2	CASSPLAGADGELFF	TGTGCCAGCAGCCCTCTAGCGGGAGCGGACGGGGAGCTGTTTTTT
TRBJ2-3	TRBV5-1	NA	TRBD1	CASSLRTGGGDTQYF	TGCGCCAGCAGCTTGAGGACAGGGGGCGGAGATACGCAGTATTTT
TRBJ2-5	TRBV5-1	NA	NA	CASSLGGPTQETQYF	TGCGCCAGCAGCTTGGGCGGGCCGACCCAAGAGACCCAGTACTTC
TRBJ1-4	TRBV10-2	NA	NA	CASFRSGELFF	TGCGCCAGTTTCCGGTCGGGGGAACTGTTTTTT
TRBJ2-3	TRBV2	few	NA	CASRLYFTDTQYF	TGTGCCAGCAGGCTATACTTCACAGATACGCAGTATTTT
TRBJ2-3	TRBV20-1	NA	NA	CSARKDLTTADTQYF	TGCAGTGCTAGGAAGGACCTTACCACCGCAGATACGCAGTATTTT
TRBJ2-4	TRBV6-1	NA	TRBD2	CASSEARLAGNIQYF	TGTGCCAGCAGTGAAGCAAGACTAGCGGGAAACATTCAGTACTTC
TRBJ2-3	TRBV7-2	few	TRBD2	CASSRLAGLSTDTQYF	TGTGCCAGCAGCCGACTAGCGGGGCTTAGCACAGATACGCAGTATTTT
TRBJ1-1	TRBV11-2	NA	NA	CASSSAEAFF	TGTGCCAGCAGTTCCGCTGAAGCTTTCTTT
TRBJ2-7	TRBV12-3/TRBV12-4	few	NA	CASSLGWAYEQYF	TGTGCCAGCAGTTTAGGGTGGGCCTACGAGCAGTACTTC
TRBJ2-3	TRBV23-1	NA	TRBD2	CASSQRRERGGDTQYF	TGCGCCAGCAGCCAGCGGCGGGAGCGGGGGGGGGATACGCAGTATTTT
TRBJ2-3	TRBV12-3/TRBV12-4	NA	NA	CASSPQPGAGISTDTQYF	TGTGCCAGCAGTCCCCAACCCGGCGCGGGGATAAGCACAGATACGCAGTATTTT
TRBJ2-3	TRBV20-1	few	NA	CSATTSIFTDTQYF	TGCAGTGCTACGACTAGTATCTTCACAGATACGCAGTATTTT
TRBJ2-1	TRBV2	few	TRBD2	CASSALTSGTYNEQFF	TGTGCCAGCAGCGCCCTGACTAGCGGGACCTACAATGAGCAGTTCTTC
TRBJ2-7	TRBV6-5	NA	TRBD2	CASSRLAGGLYEQYF	TGTGCCAGCAGCCGACTAGCGGGAGGTCTCTACGAGCAGTACTTC
TRBJ2-1	TRBV11-3	NA	TRBD2	CASSLVGGRAGSEQFF	TGTGCCAGCAGCCTAGTAGGCGGGAGGGCCGGGAGTGAGCAGTTCTTC
TRBJ1-3	TRBV5-1	NA	NA	CASSFRRNTIYF	TGCGCCAGCAGCTTTCGGAGAAACACCATATATTTT
TRBJ2-3	TRBV20-1	few	TRBD2	CSAEAGLAESDTQYF	TGCAGTGCGGAGGCCGGACTAGCGGAGTCGGATACGCAGTATTTT
TRBJ2-2	TRBV6-2/TRBV6-3	NA	TRBD2	CASRPAGAGELFF	TGTGCCAGCAGGCCGGCGGGAGCCGGGGAGCTGTTTTTT
TRBJ2-7	TRBV7-2	NA	TRBD2	CASSLSASGVSYEQYF	TGTGCCAGCAGCTTATCTGCAAGCGGGGTCTCCTACGAGCAGTACTTC
TRBJ2-3	TRBV5-1	many	NA	CASSLGGPADTQYF	TGCGCCAGCAGCTTGGGAGGGCCCGCAGATACGCAGTATTTT
TRBJ2-1	TRBV5-1	NA	TRBD2	CASNAGSGRTNERFF	TGCGCCAGCAATGCGGGAAGCGGGAGGACCAATGAGCGGTTCTTC
TRBJ2-7	TRBV20-1	few	NA	CSARDLAVSYEQYF	TGCAGTGCTAGAGATCTAGCCGTGTCCTACGAGCAGTACTTC
TRBJ1-1	TRBV20-1	NA	NA	CSASYPRDKNTEAFF	TGCAGTGCTAGCTACCCTCGGGACAAGAACACTGAAGCTTTCTTT
TRBJ2-3	TRBV7-3	NA	NA	CASSLQGIGTDTQYF	TGTGCCAGCAGCTTACAGGGGATAGGCACAGATACGCAGTATTTT
TRBJ2-2	TRBV30	NA	TRBD2	CAWRGGSGHGELFF	TGTGCCTGGAGGGGCGGGAGTGGGCACGGGGAGCTGTTTTTT
TRBJ2-1	TRBV28	few	TRBD2	CASSPPGLVSEQFF	TGTGCCAGCAGCCCACCGGGACTAGTTAGTGAGCAGTTCTTC
TRBJ2-1	TRBV12-3/TRBV12-4	NA	TRBD2	CASSFLAGAKDEQFF	TGTGCCAGCAGTTTCCTAGCGGGAGCGAAGGATGAGCAGTTCTTC
TRBJ2-7	TRBV5-1	few	NA	CASSGDYYEQYF	TGCGCCAGCAGCGGCGACTACTACGAGCAGTACTTC
TRBJ2-7	TRBV29-1	few	TRBD2	CSVESSGRPYEQYF	TGCAGCGTTGAATCTAGCGGGAGGCCATACGAGCAGTACTTC
TRBJ1-6	TRBV6-5	many	NA	CASSPGRENSPLHF	TGTGCCAGCAGTCCGGGACGGGAGAATTCACCCCTCCACTTT
TRBJ2-7	TRBV4-2	few	NA	CASSQGSGQTYEQYF	TGTGCCAGCAGCCAAGGGTCTGGACAGACCTACGAGCAGTACTTC
TRBJ2-5	TRBV28	few	NA	CASSLGQLSTQYF	TGTGCCAGCAGTTTAGGACAGTTATCGACCCAGTACTTC
TRBJ2-7	TRBV12-3/TRBV12-4	NA	NA	CASSLQAPYEQYF	TGTGCCAGCAGTTTACAAGCGCCCTACGAGCAGTACTTC
TRBJ1-2	TRBV7-9	NA	NA	CASSSGTGYTF	TGTGCCAGCAGCTCCGGGACAGGCTACACCTTC
TRBJ1-6	TRBV4-3	few	NA	CASSENRVTNSPLHF	TGCGCCAGCAGCGAGAACCGGGTTACTAATTCACCCCTCCACTTT
TRBJ2-2	TRBV20-1	once	NA	CSASIGGSTGELFF	TGCAGTGCTAGCATAGGGGGATCCACCGGGGAGCTGTTTTTT
TRBJ1-6	TRBV12-3/TRBV12-4	few	NA	CASSLGVRSPLHF	TGTGCCAGCAGTTTGGGCGTGCGCTCACCCCTCCACTTT